This T cell receptor (beta chain) was observed in a study of T cell responses to AZD1222 COVID-19 vaccine listed by TCRdb under 2021. For the wider study: TCR sequencing covered fewer than 250 trial participants: around 210 given two doses of AZD1222 and around 25 given two doses of MenACWY control vaccine. Enrollment into the trials was organized by age into subgroups of 18-55, 56-69 and 70-plus years, and those subgroups contained about 150, 27 and 61 TCR-sequenced participants, respectively. Broader findings and caveats from the paper: Because no day 14 peak-response samples were available, repertoires were characterized only after the peak T cell response. The 56-69-year group was small, and its depth increase did not reach significance, likely because of low power. A significant rise in spike-specific TCR breadth and depth was observed after two AZD1222 doses relative to day 0 and relative to MenACWY recipients. Only five or six AZD1222 recipients were SARS-CoV-2 seropositive at baseline, limiting conclusions about previously exposed vaccinees. Nearly half of unique spike-specific TCRs reportedly recognized epitopes outside regions mutated in the B.1.351 and B.1.1.7 variants. The vaccine-associated CD4 TCRs covered the entire spike protein, and the dominant responses fell in regions 160-218 and 743-854. Most participants were white British and females outnumbered males, and the authors suggested that clonal diversity may have been underestimated.

The CDR3 regions of human TCRbeta chains were analyzed by immunosequencing. As for the authors' bioinformatics: Repertoire TCRs were matched against a reference library of SARS-CoV-2-specific TCRs generated with the MIRA antigen-specificity platform. Breadth was defined as the fraction of unique TCRs that were SARS-CoV-2-associated. Depth was defined as the fraction of total T cells that were SARS-CoV-2-associated. Using the MIRA data, every spike-specific TCR was mapped to the spike region that the TCR reacted to and assigned to either a CD4 or a CD8 class. Log10-transformed breadth and depth values were compared by one-way ANOVA with Sidak's multiple comparisons tests. TCRdb limited this immuneACCESS table to in-frame rearrangements with V and J called. A share of clones is missing; checked studies link under half to unresolved V genes, and the rest is unexplained. V and J calls and clone size follow that table, whereas D and trimming were derived from the DNA. The sample table contains roughly 120,000 clones; only one count was recorded for around 90% of them. Together, the top ten hold approximately 19% of the sample.

In this sample, this clone turned up a few times. The antigen this receptor binds is unknown. No base-level quality is on record; no much larger clone is a single base apart. Read against the paper, the sample's time point label means: baseline before first vaccination. Sample treatment or condition, as interpreted from the label and publication: meningococcal conjugate vaccine given as trial control. The vaccinee samples were drawn from two UK trials, COV001 and COV002, one of which was a single-blind randomized controlled phase 2/3 trial testing AZD1222 (ChAdOx1 nCoV-19) in healthy adults. For TCRbeta chain sequencing, PBMC samples from trial participants were taken at day 0 and at day 28 after the second dose. The sequence derives from an adult in good health. Here the sequenced sample was peripheral blood, taken on day 0 of MenACWY control vaccination.

The DNA is as follows: TGTGCCAGCAGCCCCCGGGCAGGGCATGCTAACTATGGCTACACCTTC. Its protein reads: CASSPRAGHANYGYTF. This chain is built from TRBV9 and TRBJ1-2; perhaps TRBD1 is the D gene, with 5 bases matching. Its CDR3 holds 16 amino acids, cysteine through phenylalanine. Only the CDR3 DNA is retained, 48 bases long and in frame from the first base. V loses 4 bases, J loses 0 bases, and the germline ends lie 16 bases apart. In the germline V gene, CDR1 corresponds to SGDLS and CDR2 to YYNGEE.